These T cell receptor beta chains were read from a single sample in a study of cytomegalovirus exposure and HLA in healthy donors. The data were produced by immunoSEQ multiplex PCR, yet TCRdb's version contains in-frame clones alone and is incomplete. The table lists about 200,000 clones, less than 80% of them singletons. Sequencing was performed on PBMCs. The receptors derive from a girl aged 2-10 years in good health and CMV-seronegative. CDR3s include the opening cysteine and the closing phenylalanine or tryptophan. A D gene is named only where the DNA matches it firmly. Not all rows give a size; the values are once, few, many and, for expanded clones, a class.

V: TRBV19; D: TRBD1; J: TRBJ1-3; size: -; CDR3: CASTLFPRTGSGNTIYF; DNA: TGTGCCAGTACCCTATTTCCAAGGACAGGGTCTGGAAACACCATATATTTT
V: TRBV6-5; D: TRBD2; J: TRBJ2-1; size: -; CDR3: CASSYSSGGEYNEQFF; DNA: TGTGCCAGCAGTTACTCGAGCGGGGGGGAATACAATGAGCAGTTCTTC
V: TRBV5-4; D: TRBD2; J: TRBJ2-1; size: -; CDR3: CASSNRGGSYNEQFF; DNA: TGTGCCAGCAGTAACCGGGGGGGGTCCTACAATGAGCAGTTCTTC
V: TRBV9; D: TRBD1; J: TRBJ1-2; size: -; CDR3: CASNRQGRVYGYTF; DNA: TGTGCCAGCAACCGACAGGGGAGAGTTTATGGCTACACCTTC
V: TRBV5-1; D: TRBD1; J: TRBJ2-7; size: -; CDR3: CASSPGQGPYGQYF; DNA: TGCGCCAGCAGCCCGGGACAGGGTCCCTACGGGCAGTACTTC
V: TRBV27; D: TRBD2; J: TRBJ2-6; size: -; CDR3: CASSLRRLAGSGANVLTF; DNA: TGTGCCAGCAGTTTACGTAGGCTAGCGGGAAGTGGGGCCAACGTCCTGACTTTC
V: TRBV9; D: -; J: TRBJ2-2; size: -; CDR3: CASSIPDGGAFAGELFF; DNA: TGTGCCAGCAGCATCCCGGACGGAGGAGCTTTTGCCGGGGAGCTGTTTTTT
V: TRBV5-4; D: -; J: TRBJ2-5; size: -; CDR3: CASSDKRGGETQYF; DNA: TGTGCCAGCAGCGATAAAAGGGGTGGGGAGACCCAGTACTTC
V: TRBV25-1; D: -; J: TRBJ2-3; size: once; CDR3: CASSPRGMRTDTQYF; DNA: TGTGCCAGCAGTCCTCGGGGGATGAGAACAGATACGCAGTATTTT
V: TRBV6-1; D: TRBD1; J: TRBJ1-6; size: -; CDR3: CASSGGQGASPLHF; DNA: TGTGCCAGCAGTGGGGGACAGGGAGCGTCACCCCTCCACTTT
V: TRBV5-1; D: TRBD2; J: TRBJ2-5; size: -; CDR3: CASQGSSGGPVETQYF; DNA: TGCGCCAGTCAAGGGTCTAGCGGGGGGCCTGTGGAGACCCAGTACTTC
V: TRBV18; D: TRBD1; J: TRBJ1-2; size: -; CDR3: CASSPPTGFRISMGYTF; DNA: TGTGCCAGCTCACCACCGACAGGGTTCCGGATCTCCATGGGCTACACCTTC
V: TRBV4-1; D: TRBD2; J: TRBJ2-7; size: -; CDR3: CASSGLAGAPSYEQYF; DNA: TGCGCCAGCAGCGGGCTAGCGGGAGCTCCGTCCTACGAGCAGTACTTC
V: TRBV30; D: -; J: TRBJ1-5; size: -; CDR3: CAWSVRDRRNQPQHF; DNA: TGTGCCTGGAGTGTACGAGACAGGCGCAATCAGCCCCAGCATTTT
V: TRBV9; D: -; J: TRBJ1-2; size: -; CDR3: CASSGELTAYYGYTF; DNA: TGTGCCAGCAGCGGAGAACTGACAGCCTACTATGGCTACACCTTC